The 31 T cell receptor beta chains given below trace back to one sample, sequenced in a study of glioma-infiltrating T cells after dendritic cell vaccination. Described time point: after dendritic cell vaccination, including at tumor progression/relapse. Sequenced by immunoSEQ multiplex PCR; TCRdb stores in-frame clones only, minus some. This repertoire shows 65,000 to 80,000 clones, more than 75% found once; its top ten account for about 2.2%. The specimen was blood, collected after dendritic cell vaccination. These receptors originate from a human donor with glioblastoma.

V usage is TRBV5-1 and J usage is TRBJ2-1, with 11 nucleotides matching TRBD2. V dropped 4 bases and J dropped 3; count of bases not matched to a gene: 6. The CDR3 covers 16 residues. CDR1 is SGHRS and CDR2 is YFSETQ in the germline V gene. DNA for the CDR3: TGCGCCAGCAGCCCTCTAGCGGGAGGAAGCTACAATGAGCAGTTCTTC. Its protein is CASSPLAGGSYNEQFF.

The DNA for the CDR3 is TGTGCCAGCAGCTTAGGGTTCCGGGTGGAAGAGACCCAGTACTTC. It yields the protein CASSLGFRVEETQYF. The chain combines TRBV7-6 with TRBJ2-5; D not certain. The CDR3 is 15 residues long. Germline V lookup: CDR1 SGHVS, CDR2 FNYEAQ. V shed 1 base and J shed 3 bases, with 12 bases lying between them.

V is TRBV5-1 and J is TRBJ1-2; D gene ambiguous. V gave up 0 bases and J gave up 4 bases, with 13 bases separating them. Per the germline V gene, CDR1 is SGHRS and CDR2 is YFSETQ. This CDR3 spans 15 amino acids. The CDR3 is CASSLVGEATYGYTF. CDR3 bases: TGCGCCAGCAGCTTGGTTGGGGAGGCGACCTATGGCTACACCTTC.

The chain's CDR3 is CASSSRDYNEQFF. In DNA, the CDR3 is TGTGCCAGCAGCTCCCGAGACTACAATGAGCAGTTCTTC. The chain uses TRBV5-4 and TRBJ2-1, with unresolved D. The germline V gene has CDR1 SGHNT and CDR2 YYREEE (reference sequence). The CDR3 sequence is 13 residues long. Trimming left V 3 bases short and J 3 bases short, with 7 bases between.

The chain has TRBV7-3 and TRBJ1-5; D is unresolved. Trimming cost V 1 base and J 0 bases, with 7 bases left between them. Germline CDR1 reads SGHTA; CDR2 reads FQGTGA. The CDR3 spans 15 residues. The CDR3 bases are TGTGCCAGCAGCTTAAAAGCCCATAGCAATCAGCCCCAGCATTTT. This codes for CASSLKAHSNQPQHF.

The CDR3 sequence: CARSSRLSNEQYF. The CDR3 DNA is TGTGCCAGAAGCTCCCGATTGAGCAACGAGCAGTACTTC. The chain is built from TRBV5-3 and TRBJ2-7; the D is unclear. TRBV5-3 is an ORF; its function is uncertain. This CDR3 has 13 residues. Trimming took 3 bases from V and 5 from J, leaving 12 bases between them.

This clone has a handful of counts. V usage is TRBV5-6 and J usage is TRBJ2-1; 13 nucleotides agree with TRBD2. J gave up 0 bases and V 3 bases, and 0 bases lay outside the gene matches. CDR3 length: 16 residues. Per the germline V gene, CDR1 is SGHDT and CDR2 is YYEEEE. CDR3: CASSWTSGSSYNEQFF. The CDR3, as DNA: TGTGCCAGCAGCTGGACTAGCGGGAGCTCCTACAATGAGCAGTTCTTC.

This sequence joins TRBV11-2 and TRBJ1-4; a possible D gene is TRBD1 (6 bases). Germline V CDR1 and CDR2: SGHAT, FQNNGV. This CDR3 has 14 amino acids. V lost 1 base and J lost 8, with 11 bases in between. CDR3 nucleotides: TGTGCCAGCAGCTTAGCTCGGACAGACGAAAAACTGTTTTTT. This codes for CASSLARTDEKLFF.

The chain combines TRBV19 with TRBJ2-3, with D perhaps TRBD1 (5 bases). Germline V gives CDR1 LNHDA, CDR2 SQIVND (reference sequence). This CDR3 has 14 residues. V was pared by 0 bases and J by 3 bases, with 7 bases between. In DNA, the CDR3 is TGTGCCAGTAGTATAGATAGACAGACAGATACGCAGTATTTT. Amino acids: CASSIDRQTDTQYF.

The chain employs TRBV9 and TRBJ1-3, with 10 positions matching TRBD1. This CDR3 is 16 amino acids long. V was pared by 4 bases and J by 2 bases, with 6 bases of the junction left unmatched. Germline V gives CDR1 SGDLS, CDR2 YYNGEE. The CDR3: CASSPWTGGTGNTIYF. The CDR3 nucleotides read TGTGCCAGCAGCCCGTGGACAGGGGGAACTGGAAACACCATATATTTT.

The chain joins TRBV9 to TRBJ1-2; the D gene is possibly TRBD1 (5 bases). In germline, CDR1 is SGDLS, CDR2 YYNGEE. V was clipped by 0 bases and J by 4 bases, with 13 bases between them. The CDR3 has 15 amino acids. The DNA of the CDR3 is TGTGCCAGCAGCGTAGAACAGGTCACCTCCTATGGCTACACCTTC. It specifies CASSVEQVTSYGYTF.

The chain employs TRBV7-6 and TRBJ2-7; TRBD2 might be the D (5 bases). The CDR3 runs 16 residues. V lost 7 bases to trimming and J lost 0 bases, with 19 bases between them. Germline CDR1 is SGHVS and CDR2 is FNYEAQ. The CDR3 bases are TGTGCCAGCACCAAGGGAATGGACTCCCTCTCCTACGAGCAGTACTTC. Translated: CASTKGMDSLSYEQYF.

The V call is TRBV9, the J call TRBJ2-7; D remains unclear. Germline V CDR1 and CDR2: SGDLS, YYNGEE. V shed 6 bases and J shed 4 bases, with 17 bases lying between them. The CDR3 is 14 residues long. Here the CDR3 reads CASMGSVMGYEQYF. In DNA form, the CDR3 reads TGTGCCAGCATGGGCTCGGTAATGGGTTACGAGCAGTACTTC.

This chain uses TRBV5-4 with TRBJ1-1; D is unresolved. Trimming shortened V by 0 bases and J by 6 bases, and 15 bases separated the two germline ends. This CDR3 spans 15 amino acids. The germline gives CDR1 SGHNT, CDR2 YYREEE (reference sequence). In DNA form, the CDR3 reads TGTGCCAGCAGCTTGGGGGATACGGGAACCTCTGAAGCTTTCTTT. Protein product: CASSLGDTGTSEAFF.

The rearrangement links TRBV2 to TRBJ1-2, with a tentative D call TRBD1 (5 bases). Germline CDR1 and CDR2: SNHLY and FYNNEI. The CDR3 extends over 14 amino acids. Trimming took off 7 bases at V and 2 bases at J, with 14 bases between the two ends. Here the CDR3 DNA reads TGTGCCAGCACTCGACAGATTTCCAACTATGGCTACACCTTC. This translates into CASTRQISNYGYTF. The variable domain in full, completed from reference TRBV2 and TRBJ1-2, reads EPEVTQTPSHQVTQMGQEVILRCVPISNHLYFYWYRQILGQKVEFLVSFYNNEISEKSEIFDDQFSVERPDGSNFTLKIRSTKLEDSAMYFCASTRQISNYGYTFGSGTRLTVV.

The chain is built from TRBV6-4 and TRBJ2-7; TRBD1 is a possible D gene (5 bases). The CDR3 runs 12 residues. Trimming cost V 2 bases and J 5 bases, with 7 bases left between them. Germline loops: CDR1 MRHNA, CDR2 SNTAGT. The DNA of the CDR3 is TGTGCCAGCAGTGACGCAGGGAACGAGCAGTACTTC. Amino acid sequence: CASSDAGNEQYF.

A few counts support this clone. The J gene is TRBJ1-1, the V gene TRBV6-1, with a weak D call TRBD1 (5 bases). Germline CDR1 reads MNHNS; CDR2 reads SASEGT. The V end lost 4 bases, the J end lost 8 bases, and 23 bases lay between the germline ends. CDR3 size: 16 residues. The CDR3 is CASSVGVAGLQTEAFF. CDR3 sequence (DNA): TGTGCCAGCAGTGTAGGGGTTGCGGGGCTGCAGACGGAAGCTTTCTTT.

The chain employs TRBV29-1 and TRBJ1-2, with D maybe TRBD1 (5 bases). The V gene's germline CDR1 is SQVTM and CDR2 ANQGSEA. V dropped 0 bases and J dropped 13 bases, with 12 bases sitting between them. The CDR3 has 11 amino acids. CDR3 DNA sequence: TGCAGCGTTGAAGATGGGGCCGGGTCCACCTTC. Its protein is CSVEDGAGSTF.

This clone has just a few counts. This sequence joins TRBV19 and TRBJ1-1; no clear D gene. V lost 3 bases, J lost 4 bases, and 15 bases lay in between. Germline V CDR1 and CDR2: LNHDA, SQIVND (reference sequence). CDR3 size: 15 residues. The CDR3 here is CASSMEEGRSTEAFF. The CDR3 DNA reads TGTGCCAGTAGTATGGAAGAGGGAAGGAGCACTGAAGCTTTCTTT.

V usage is TRBV4-3 and J usage is TRBJ2-1, with TRBD1 matching 9 bases. With V trimmed by 0 bases and J by 8 bases, 8 bases remained unmatched. Germline lookup yields CDR1 LGHNA and CDR2 YSLEER. CDR3 length: 16 amino acids. The CDR3 reads CASSQDEGTGRDEQFF. The CDR3 coding sequence is TGCGCCAGCAGCCAAGATGAGGGGACAGGGAGGGATGAGCAGTTCTTC.

Only a few counts were recorded for this clone. This rearrangement joins TRBV9 to TRBJ2-1, with 9 bases identical to TRBD1. Per the germline V gene, CDR1 is SGDLS and CDR2 is YYNGEE. This CDR3 is 16 amino acids long. J gave up 6 bases and V 0 bases, and 7 bases lay outside the gene matches. For the CDR3, the DNA is TGTGCCAGCAGCGTAGGGGGAAAGGGACAGGGCAATGAGCAGTTCTTC. Translating it yields CASSVGGKGQGNEQFF.

The V gene is TRBV5-1, the J gene TRBJ2-3; 8 bases agree with TRBD2. Trimming cost V 0 bases and J 2 bases; bases outside gene matches: 2. In germline, CDR1 is SGHRS, CDR2 YFSETQ. This CDR3 is built from 15 residues. The CDR3 here is CASSLGGLVTDTQYF. For the CDR3, the DNA is TGCGCCAGCAGCTTGGGGGGACTAGTCACAGATACGCAGTATTTT.

There are many counts of this clone. The CDR3 DNA sequence: TGTGCCAGCGCCACTAGCGGGAGTTGGGCCGGGGAGCTGTTTTTT. Translating gives CASATSGSWAGELFF. The chain uses TRBV27 and TRBJ2-2, with 11 bases lining up with TRBD2. Per the germline V gene, CDR1 is MNHEY and CDR2 is SMNVEV (reference sequence). Trimming removed 8 bases from V and 6 bases from J; junction bases left unmatched: 8. This CDR3 spans 15 amino acids.

This clone has just a few counts. The V call is TRBV6-1, the J call TRBJ2-7; D is unresolved. Trimming shortened V by 2 bases and J by 2 bases, and 4 bases separated the two germline ends. Germline values: CDR1 MNHNS, CDR2 SASEGT. The CDR3 sequence is 12 residues long. CDR3 DNA: TGTGCCAGCAGTGAATCGGCCTACGAGCAGTACTTC. It is translated as CASSESAYEQYF.

V and J are TRBV18 and TRBJ2-1; TRBD1 matches 7 bases. The CDR3 totals 18 residues. V dropped 3 bases and J dropped 8; count of bases not matched to a gene: 19. CDR1 and CDR2 (germline): KGHSH, LQKENI. The CDR3 DNA sequence: TGTGCCAGCTCACCCGTCAACAGGGGTTGGGTCCCAGGCGATGAGCAGTTCTTC. This gives the protein CASSPVNRGWVPGDEQFF.

V usage is TRBV11-3 and J usage is TRBJ1-4, with D maybe TRBD1 (6 bases). The V and J ends lost 6 bases and 3 bases respectively, with 11 bases between them. This CDR3 is 14 amino acids long. The germline gives CDR1 SGHNT, CDR2 YENEEA. The CDR3 coding sequence is TGTGCCAGCAGTTTCCGACAGGCTAATGAAAAACTGTTTTTT. This encodes CASSFRQANEKLFF.

This clone showed up just once. The chain carries TRBV5-1 and TRBJ2-6, with D possibly being TRBD1 (6 bases). In germline, CDR1 is SGHRS, CDR2 YFSETQ. Trimming removed 0 bases at V and 4 bases at J, with 14 bases between. This CDR3 comprises 17 residues. CDR3 sequence reads: CASSLGTDRLGANVLTF. The CDR3 DNA reads as TGCGCCAGCAGCTTGGGGACGGACAGACTAGGGGCCAACGTCCTGACTTTC.

The chain carries TRBV6-1 and TRBJ1-2; TRBD1 is a possible D gene (6 bases). The CDR3 length is 13 residues. Germline assignment: CDR1 MNHNS and CDR2 SASEGT. V was trimmed by 6 bases and J by 5 bases, leaving 13 bases between them. The CDR3 DNA reads TGTGCCAGCAGAGTGGACAGCGCTTATGGCTACACCTTC. Translated, it gives CASRVDSAYGYTF.

The V call is TRBV2, the J call TRBJ1-5, with D perhaps TRBD1 (6 bases). There are 14 residues in the CDR3. Germline CDR1 and CDR2: SNHLY and FYNNEI. Trimming stripped 6 bases from V and 4 bases from J, with 13 bases between. The CDR3 protein is CASRPGTFNQPQHF. DNA for the CDR3: TGTGCCAGCAGGCCCGGGACATTTAATCAGCCCCAGCATTTT.

This chain connects TRBV7-3 to TRBJ2-3; TRBD2 matches 8 bases. From germline, CDR1 is SGHTA and CDR2 FQGTGA. Trimming took 8 bases from V and 2 from J; bases not matched to a gene: 9. The CDR3 totals 15 residues. The CDR3 loop reads CASAREGPPTDTQYF. CDR3 in DNA: TGTGCCAGCGCACGGGAGGGACCCCCCACAGATACGCAGTATTTT.

The chain links TRBV11-3 to TRBJ2-7, with D hard to call. V gave up 5 bases and J gave up 4 bases, with 6 bases separating them. Germline CDR1 reads SGHNT; CDR2 reads YENEEA. The CDR3 is 11 residues long. CDR3 sequence: CASSTEYEQYF. As DNA, the CDR3 is TGTGCCAGCAGCACTGAATACGAGCAGTACTTC. The full variable domain, completed using reference TRBV11-3 and TRBJ2-7, is EAGVVQSPRYKIIEKKQPVAFWCNPISGHNTLYWYLQNLGQGPELLIRYENEEAVDDSQLPKDRFSAERLKGVDSTLKIQPAELGDSAVYLCASSTEYEQYFGPGTRLTVT.